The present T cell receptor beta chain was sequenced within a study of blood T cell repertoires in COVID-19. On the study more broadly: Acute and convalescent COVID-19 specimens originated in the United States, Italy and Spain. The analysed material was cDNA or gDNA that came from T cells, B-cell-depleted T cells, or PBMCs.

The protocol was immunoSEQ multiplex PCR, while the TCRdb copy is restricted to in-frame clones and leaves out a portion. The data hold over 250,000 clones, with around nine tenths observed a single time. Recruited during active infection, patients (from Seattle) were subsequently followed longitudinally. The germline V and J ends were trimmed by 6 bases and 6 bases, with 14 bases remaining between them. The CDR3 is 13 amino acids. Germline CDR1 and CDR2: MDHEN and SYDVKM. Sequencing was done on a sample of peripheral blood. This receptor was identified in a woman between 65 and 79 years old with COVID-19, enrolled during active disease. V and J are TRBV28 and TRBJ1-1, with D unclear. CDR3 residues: CASSLSHRAEAFF. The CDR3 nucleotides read TGTGCCAGCAGCCTGAGCCACAGAGCTGAAGCTTTCTTT.